These T cell receptor beta chains were read from a single sample in a study of T cell responses to AZD1222 COVID-19 vaccine. Sequencing was performed with immunoSEQ multiplex PCR; in TCRdb, only in-frame clones are kept and a portion is missing. Of 150,000 or so clones in the sample, roughly nine tenths were seen once. Here the sequenced sample was peripheral blood, taken on day 0 of AZD1222 vaccination. The source is an adult in good health. The CDR3 runs from the conserved cysteine through the conserved F or W. The D gene is left open where the match is weak. The size of a clone is reported for some rows only, either as once, few or many, or as a class for expanded clones.

j_call clone_size d_call v_call cdr3_nt cdr3_aa
TRBJ2-1 . . TRBV24-1 TGTGCCACCAGTGCGAGGGACTGGTTCCGCAATGAGCAGTTCTTC CATSARDWFRNEQFF
TRBJ1-3 once . TRBV21-1 TGTGCCAGCAGCAAAGGGCGCGGGGGGGGCTCTGGAAACACCATATATTTT CASSKGRGGGSGNTIYF
TRBJ2-1 . . TRBV9 TGTGCCAGCAGCGCGGAGGGCATTAATGAGCAGTTCTTC CASSAEGINEQFF
TRBJ2-1 . . TRBV27 TGTGCCTTCCCAGGGCAGCACTTCTACAATGAGCAGTTCTTC CAFPGQHFYNEQFF
TRBJ1-2 . TRBD1 TRBV10-3 TGTGCCACCACGACGACAGGGATGTATGGCTACACCTTC CATTTTGMYGYTF
TRBJ2-1 . . TRBV29-1 TGCAGCGTTACACAGCGCTACAATGAGCAGTTCTTC CSVTQRYNEQFF
TRBJ2-2 . TRBD2 TRBV11-2 TGTGCCAGCAGCTGGGGGGGAAGAATGTCCGGGGAGCTGTTTTTT CASSWGGRMSGELFF
TRBJ1-4 . . TRBV11-2 TGTGCCAGCAGCTTAGCAGGGTACGGCGAAAAACTGTTTTTT CASSLAGYGEKLFF
TRBJ2-5 . . TRBV7-2 TGTGCCAGCAGCTTAGTCGGAGAGACCCAGTACTTC CASSLVGETQYF
TRBJ2-3 . . TRBV6-4 TGTGCCAGCAGTGACCAGTTCTGGGATACGCAGTATTTT CASSDQFWDTQYF
TRBJ1-5 . . TRBV25-1 TGTGCCAGCAGCCAATACAAGCGACGCGGCCAGCCCCAGCATTTT CASSQYKRRGQPQHF
TRBJ1-1 . . TRBV29-1 TGCAGCGTTGCCAGGACTGTGAACACTGAAGCTTTCTTT CSVARTVNTEAFF
TRBJ1-2 . . TRBV10-3 TGTGCCATCAGTGATCCCGGGGGCAATCGGTATGGCTACACCTTC CAISDPGGNRYGYTF
TRBJ1-1 . . TRBV25-1 TGTGCCAGCAGCGGACAGCAAGAAGCTTTCTTT CASSGQQEAFF
TRBJ2-5 . TRBD1 TRBV5-5 TGTGCCAGCAGCTTAACTTCAGGGGGCGTGGGAGAGACCCAGTACTTC CASSLTSGGVGETQYF
TRBJ1-3 . . TRBV6-5 TGTGCCAGCAGCCGCGACAGTTTATCTGGAAACACCATATATTTT CASSRDSLSGNTIYF
TRBJ1-2 . TRBD1 TRBV19 TGTGCCAGTAGTATAGGACAGGGGGCTGAGGGTTCTAATGGCTACACCTTC CASSIGQGAEGSNGYTF
TRBJ1-5 . . TRBV6-1 TGTGCCAGCAGTGAAGGGGGGGGCTCTCAGCCCCAGCATTTT CASSEGGGSQPQHF
TRBJ1-1 . . TRBV18 TGTGCCAGCTCAGCGAGTTTAGTTCGAGAAGCTTTCTTT CASSASLVREAFF
TRBJ1-1 . . TRBV7-9 TGTGCCAGCAGCGGCCGGGACACTGAAGCTTTCTTT CASSGRDTEAFF
TRBJ2-6 . . TRBV25-1 TGTGCCAGCAGCTCTGGGGCCAACGTCCTGACTTTC CASSSGANVLTF
TRBJ1-4 . . TRBV11-3 TGTGCCAGCAGCTCGGGGGGAGGAAATGAAAAACTGTTTTTT CASSSGGGNEKLFF
TRBJ2-7 . . TRBV21-1 TGTGCCAGCAGCAAACCACTCGGGGAGGGGGACTACGAGCAGTACTTC CASSKPLGEGDYEQYF
TRBJ2-1 few . TRBV7-2 TGTGCCAGCAGCTTTCCGGATTCCTACAATGAGCAGTTCTTC CASSFPDSYNEQFF
TRBJ2-3 . TRBD2 TRBV4-2 TGTGCCAGCAGCCAAGAGTACAGCGGGAGTCCAGATACGCAGTATTTT CASSQEYSGSPDTQYF
TRBJ1-6 . . TRBV7-9 TGTGCCAGCAGCTTAGGACAGAGCTCCTATAATTCACCCCTCCACTTT CASSLGQSSYNSPLHF
TRBJ2-3 . . TRBV19 TGTGCCAGTAGTATAGGCGGGGATACGCAGTATTTT CASSIGGDTQYF
TRBJ2-3 . TRBD2 TRBV4-3 TGCGCCAGCAGCCAAGACTCGGCGGGAGGGAGCACAGATACGCAGTATTTT CASSQDSAGGSTDTQYF
TRBJ1-2 . . TRBV27 TGTGCCAGCAGTTTACAGGGATTCATTGGCTACACCTTC CASSLQGFIGYTF
TRBJ2-3 once . TRBV7-9 TGTGCCAGCAGCCAGCATGTTGATACGCAGTATTTT CASSQHVDTQYF
TRBJ1-6 once . TRBV7-2 TGTGCCATCAAGACAGGCTCAGATTCACCCCTCCACTTT CAIKTGSDSPLHF
TRBJ1-2 . . TRBV24-1 TGTGCCACCAGTGATTTGAAGGGATATGGCTACACCTTC CATSDLKGYGYTF
TRBJ2-7 . . TRBV18 TGTGCCAGCTCCCCCTCGGGCATTCAATACGAGCAGTACTTC CASSPSGIQYEQYF
TRBJ1-3 . TRBD1 TRBV6-5 TGTGCCAGCAGGGGGGACAGAAGCCCTGGAAACACCATATATTTT CASRGDRSPGNTIYF
TRBJ1-2 . . TRBV13 TGTGCCAGCAGCTTAGGCCGTTCTCCCGGCTATGGCTACACCTTC CASSLGRSPGYGYTF
TRBJ1-5 . . TRBV6-6 TGTGCCAGCAGTTACGTGGCAGGTCGTAGTCCCCAGCATTTT CASSYVAGRSPQHF
TRBJ2-2 once . TRBV4-2 TGTGCCAGCAGCCAAGATCTATCGAGCGGGAACACCGGGGAGCTGTTTTTT CASSQDLSSGNTGELFF
TRBJ2-6 once TRBD2 TRBV7-3 TGTGCCAGCAGCCCACCGGGGGGGCCTGGGGCCAACGTCCTGACTTTC CASSPPGGPGANVLTF
TRBJ2-7 . TRBD1 TRBV25-1 TGTGCCAGCGGGGACAGGGCCTACGAGCAGTACTTC CASGDRAYEQYF
TRBJ2-1 . TRBD1 TRBV11-3 TGTGCCAGCAGGGGACAGATCAATGAGCAGTTCTTC CASRGQINEQFF
TRBJ2-1 few . TRBV18 TGTGCCAGCTCACCACCCGGTTCGGCGAGCTCCTACAATGAGCAGTTCTTC CASSPPGSASSYNEQFF
TRBJ1-2 . . TRBV10-1 TGCGCCAGCAGCCGAGCGTACGGTTATGGCTACACCTTC CASSRAYGYGYTF
TRBJ1-1 . TRBD1 TRBV6-5 TGTGCCAGCGACAGGGGGATCCCTGAAGCTTTCTTT CASDRGIPEAFF
TRBJ2-1 . TRBD2 TRBV2 TGTGCCAGCAGTGAAAGAGCGGGAGGGCCTGGCAATGAGCAGTTCTTC CASSERAGGPGNEQFF
TRBJ1-1 . . TRBV6-7 TGTGCCAGCCCTAACCAAAAGACCAGGGGATATACTGAAGCTTTCTTT CASPNQKTRGYTEAFF
TRBJ1-1 . . TRBV11-2 TGTGCCAGCAGCTTAGAACCAGGCGCGAACACTGAAGCTTTCTTT CASSLEPGANTEAFF
TRBJ2-2 . . TRBV15 TGTGCCACCAGCAGAGATCTCGAACTTTTGAACACCGGGGAGCTGTTTTTT CATSRDLELLNTGELFF
TRBJ1-2 . . TRBV9 TGTGCCAGCAGCGTACGGGCCGATGGAGGGGGCTACACCTTC CASSVRADGGGYTF